The T cell receptor (beta chain) described here comes from a study of T cells after yellow fever vaccination (dated by TCRdb to between 2019 and 2020). About the full investigation: The SMART-Seq v4 Ultra Low Input RNA kit was used to prepare libraries from fractions with low cell numbers. Blood was drawn at multiple timepoints before and after primary and secondary immunization, with bulk PBMC replicates and cell subsets isolated. The cohort comprised two healthy male donors, one aged 18 to 29 and one aged 30 to 40 years. To track T-cell clones before and after primary and booster YFV17D yellow fever vaccination, bulk TCR alpha and beta repertoires were sequenced longitudinally.

The paper's findings and limits, for the study overall: FACS-sorted repertoires could contain abundant contaminating clonotypes from the bulk population, so computational filtering was required. Only two donors were included in the study, so the extent to which the findings can be generalized is limited. After the booster, most of the clones that had expanded following primary vaccination were detected again (about 95% of CD4 and 80% to 90% of CD8), which suggests that memory was broadly maintained. A small share of clonotypes occurred in both CD4 and CD8 compartments, likely arising from convergent recombination. Compared with the primary T-cell response, the secondary T-cell response was faster but weaker, reaching its peak on day 5 rather than on day 15.

The CDR1 and CDR2 encoded by the germline V gene are SGHTA and FQGNSA. From cysteine to phenylalanine, the CDR3 is 14 amino acids long. Only the CDR3 portion is preserved as DNA: 42 bases, with reading frame beginning at the first base. V is cut by 1 base and J by 1 base, and the space between the germline ends is 7 bases. Sequencing instrument: Illumina NovaSeq 6000. TCR cDNA was made using 5'RACE template switching, a step that added a universal primer site and unique molecular identifiers. Priming of cDNA synthesis was performed from both the TCR alpha and TCR beta constant segments. Two PCR steps were used to amplify libraries, with sample barcodes and sequencing adapters being added in the second step. Sequencing of the libraries was done on either Illumina HiSeq 2500 (2x100 bp) or NovaSeq (2x150 bp). The original methods were these. Demultiplexing of reads and collapsing into UMI consensus sequences were performed with MIGEC, and V(D)J alignment was carried out with MiXCR. Using edgeR on replicate PBMC samples, clonotypes were called vaccine-responding if FDR was below 0.01 and the log2 fold change was above 5 up to day 15. Bulk clonotypes were assigned CD4 or CD8 identity according to which sequenced CD4 or CD8 repertoire held them at higher abundance. TCRdb passed the public sequencing reads through fastp at Q25 and MiXCR, retaining productive beta sequences. Identical CDR3 proteins give one entry, which carries the most common genes and DNA. It is TCRdb's table, rather than the study itself, that gives the V and J calls and clone size. The sample includes 250,000 or so distinct CDR3 sequences, with over 3% observed a single time. The top ten clonotypes cover roughly a fifth of the sample.

Sample treatment or condition, as interpreted from the label and publication: live attenuated yellow fever vaccine strain. Two biological replicates of bulk PBMCs were collected at each blood-draw timepoint. PBMCs were isolated from peripheral blood using a standard Ficoll-Paque protocol. TriZol was used to extract RNA from bulk PBMCs, CD4 and CD8 fractions, and dextramer-positive and dextramer-negative fractions. Ten or more counts support this clonotype. Its antigen is currently not known. Per-base qualities were not stored, and no clone one base away is much larger. The V and J segments used are TRBV7-2 and TRBJ1-1, with no confident D gene call. Sequencing was performed on PBMCs, taken 15 days after the yellow fever booster vaccination. The sequence was collected from a man between 18 and 29 years old who received the YFV17D yellow fever vaccine. DNA sequence: TGTGCCAGCAGCTTAGGGCGGAAGAACACTGAAGCTTTCTTT. Translated, it reads CASSLGRKNTEAFF.